This TCR beta chain was sequenced for a study of OX40 agonist ivuxolimab in advanced cancers. Across the whole study: Ivuxolimab, which patients received intravenously every 2 weeks, was dosed at 0.01 to 10 mg/kg. General study findings and limits: Averaging showed that CD8+ T cells had more expanded clones than CD4+ did.

A remark on this clone: The antigen is unknown.

Trimming took off 0 bases at V and 6 bases at J, with 6 bases between the two ends. CDR1 is LNHNV, CDR2 YYDKDF, per germline (reference sequence). This CDR3 spans 13 amino acids. Repertoires were generated with immunoSEQ multiplex PCR, while TCRdb's copy carries only in-frame clones and drops some. Among under 100,000 clones listed, roughly 88% were seen once. The source material was CD4+ or CD8+ T cells sorted from blood, sampled in a trial of the OX40 agonist ivuxolimab. The sequence was obtained from an adult with an advanced solid tumor such as melanoma, head and neck, liver or kidney cancer. The V call is TRBV15, the J call TRBJ2-4; D unresolved. This CDR3 is CATSRDTTNIQYF. DNA of the CDR3: TGTGCCACCAGCAGAGATACCACAAACATTCAGTACTTC.